The T cell receptor beta chain described here comes from a study of a mutant IDH1 vaccine in newly diagnosed glioma. Here immunoSEQ multiplex PCR was the method, and the copy in TCRdb shows in-frame clones only, minus some. The data contain tens of thousands of clones, roughly 79% of them seen just once; the ten biggest clones take up under 6%. Time point indicated: week 35, safety follow-up. The content of each vaccine dose was 300 ug of mutant IDH1 20-mer peptide, and topical imiquimod accompanied it. V dropped 1 base and J dropped 0 bases, with 9 bases sitting between them. The CDR3 sequence is 15 residues long. Germline lookup yields CDR1 SEHNR and CDR2 FQNEAQ (reference sequence). As to this clone: Its specificity is unknown.

Sequenced here: PBMCs, sampled from a glioma patient whose treatment included an IDH1 peptide vaccine. This TCR came from a man aged 40-49 years with glioma. V gene TRBV7-9 combines with J gene TRBJ1-2; D remains unclear. CDR3 amino acids: CASSLGGAANYGYTF. Written as DNA, the CDR3 is TGTGCCAGCAGCTTAGGCGGAGCGGCTAACTATGGCTACACCTTC.